This T cell receptor (beta chain) was identified during a study of early T cells in non-severe SARS-CoV-2 infection. About the research overall: Bulk RNA from unsorted whole blood was sequenced; chains were unpaired. Study observations and caveats: Anti-spike CD8 responses were favored in VDJdb matching, and private and CD4 specificities were missed.

Unique molecular identifiers were added to individual cDNA molecules. TCRdb recomputed calls from the 5' RACE reads with MiXCR, one row per CDR3 protein. Among tens of thousands of distinct CDR3 sequences listed, 20% to 25% were seen once. This clonotype was detected only once. Its antigen is undetermined. CDR3 size: 15 residues. Unmatched junction bases numbered 2, after V lost 3 bases and J lost 5 bases. Germline CDR1 SGHRS, CDR2 YFSETQ. The sequenced sample was whole blood, obtained at baseline. The V call is TRBV5-1, the J call TRBJ2-5, with TRBD2 identical over 15 bases. This receptor was identified in an adult who was a healthcare worker with PCR-confirmed SARS-CoV-2 infection or an uninfected control (not recorded which). CDR3: CASSSGTSGGETQYF. In DNA, the CDR3 is TGCGCCAGCAGCTCCGGGACTAGCGGGGGGGAGACCCAGTACTTC.